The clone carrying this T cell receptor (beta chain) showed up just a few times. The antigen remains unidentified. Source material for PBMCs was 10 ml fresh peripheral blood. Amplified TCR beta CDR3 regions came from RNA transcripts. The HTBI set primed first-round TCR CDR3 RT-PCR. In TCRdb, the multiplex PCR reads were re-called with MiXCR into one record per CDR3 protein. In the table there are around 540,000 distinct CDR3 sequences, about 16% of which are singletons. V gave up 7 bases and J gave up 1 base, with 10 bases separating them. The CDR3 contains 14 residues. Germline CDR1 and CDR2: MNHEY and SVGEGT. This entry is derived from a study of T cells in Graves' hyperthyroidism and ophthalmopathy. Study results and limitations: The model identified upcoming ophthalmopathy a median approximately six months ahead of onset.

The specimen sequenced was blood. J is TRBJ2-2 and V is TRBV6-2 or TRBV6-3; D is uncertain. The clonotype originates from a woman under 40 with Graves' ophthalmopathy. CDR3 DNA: TGTGCCAGCACCACGACTCGGAACACCGGGGAGCTGTTTTTT. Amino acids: CASTTTRNTGELFF.